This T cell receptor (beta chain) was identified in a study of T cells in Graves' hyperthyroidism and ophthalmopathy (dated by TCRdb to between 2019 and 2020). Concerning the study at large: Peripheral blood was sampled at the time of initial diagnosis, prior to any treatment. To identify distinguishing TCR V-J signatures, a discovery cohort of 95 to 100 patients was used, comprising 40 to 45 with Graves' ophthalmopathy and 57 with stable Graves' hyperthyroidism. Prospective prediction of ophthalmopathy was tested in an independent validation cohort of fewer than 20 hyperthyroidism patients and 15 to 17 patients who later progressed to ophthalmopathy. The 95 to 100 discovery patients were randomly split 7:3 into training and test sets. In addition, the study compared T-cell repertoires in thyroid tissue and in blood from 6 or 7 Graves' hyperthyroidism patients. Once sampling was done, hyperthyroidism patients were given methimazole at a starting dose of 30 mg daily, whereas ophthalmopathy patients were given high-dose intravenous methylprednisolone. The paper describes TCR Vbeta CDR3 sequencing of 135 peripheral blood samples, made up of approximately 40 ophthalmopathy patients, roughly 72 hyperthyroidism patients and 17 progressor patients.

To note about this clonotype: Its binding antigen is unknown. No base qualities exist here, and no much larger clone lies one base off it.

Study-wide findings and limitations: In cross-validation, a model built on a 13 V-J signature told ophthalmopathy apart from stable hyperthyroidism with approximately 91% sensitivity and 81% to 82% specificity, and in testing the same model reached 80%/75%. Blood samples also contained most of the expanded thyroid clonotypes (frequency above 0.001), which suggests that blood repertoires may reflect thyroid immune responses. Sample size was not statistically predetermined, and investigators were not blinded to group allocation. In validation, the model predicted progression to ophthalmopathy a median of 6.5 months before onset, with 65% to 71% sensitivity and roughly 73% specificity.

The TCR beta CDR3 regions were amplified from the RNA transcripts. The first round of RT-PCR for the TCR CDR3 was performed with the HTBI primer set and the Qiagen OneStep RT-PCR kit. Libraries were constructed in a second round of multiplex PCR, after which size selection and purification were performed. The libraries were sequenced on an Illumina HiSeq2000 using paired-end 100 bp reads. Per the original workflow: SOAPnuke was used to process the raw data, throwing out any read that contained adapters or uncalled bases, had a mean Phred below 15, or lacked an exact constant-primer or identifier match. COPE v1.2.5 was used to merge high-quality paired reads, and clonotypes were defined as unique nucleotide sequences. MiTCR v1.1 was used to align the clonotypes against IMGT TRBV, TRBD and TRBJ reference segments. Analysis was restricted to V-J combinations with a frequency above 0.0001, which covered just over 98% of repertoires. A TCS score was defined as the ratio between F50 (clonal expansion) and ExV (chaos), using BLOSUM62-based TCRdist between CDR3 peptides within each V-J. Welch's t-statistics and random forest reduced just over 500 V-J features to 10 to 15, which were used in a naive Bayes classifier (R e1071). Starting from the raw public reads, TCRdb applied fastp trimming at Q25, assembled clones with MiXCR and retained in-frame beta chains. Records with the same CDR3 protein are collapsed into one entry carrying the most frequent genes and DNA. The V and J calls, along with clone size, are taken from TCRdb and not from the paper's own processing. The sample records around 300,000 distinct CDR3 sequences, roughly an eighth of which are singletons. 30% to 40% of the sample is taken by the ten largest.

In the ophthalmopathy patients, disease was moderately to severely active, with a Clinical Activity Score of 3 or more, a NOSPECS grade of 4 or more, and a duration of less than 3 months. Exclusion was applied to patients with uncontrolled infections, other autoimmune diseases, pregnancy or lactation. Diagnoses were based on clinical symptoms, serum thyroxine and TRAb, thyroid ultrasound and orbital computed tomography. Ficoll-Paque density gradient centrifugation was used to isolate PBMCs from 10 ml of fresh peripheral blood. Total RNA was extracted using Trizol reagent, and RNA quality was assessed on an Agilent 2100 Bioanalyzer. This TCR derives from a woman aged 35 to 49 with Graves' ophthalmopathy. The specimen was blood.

The nucleotide sequence is given as TGTGCCAGCAGCCCTGACAGGACTAGTGGGACCCAGTACTTC. Translated, this gives CASSPDRTSGTQYF. The rearranged chain carries TRBV5-4 and TRBJ2-5, and TRBD2 may be the D gene, going by 7 matching bases. The CDR3 spans 14 residues, from the cysteine through the phenylalanine. The only DNA kept is the CDR3, 42 bases in frame from the first base. CDR1 and CDR2 are drawn from the germline V gene (reference sequence): SGHNT, YYREEE. V and J lose 4 bases and 7 bases, and a span of 17 bases separates them.